Each of the 4 T cell receptor beta chains below was sequenced from the same sample in a study of cytomegalovirus exposure and HLA in healthy donors. Amplification used 60 Vbeta primers and 13 Jbeta primers. Measured with immunoSEQ multiplex PCR; TCRdb has only the in-frame clones, and not every one. The data show 76,000 or so clones, 78% seen once. Sequenced input: PBMCs. The receptors come from a woman between 40 and 50 years old in good health and CMV-seropositive.

This sequence joins TRBV13 and TRBJ1-1; TRBD1 might be the D (5 bases). Trimming took 5 bases from V and 6 from J, leaving 13 bases between them. The germline CDR1 and CDR2 sequences are PRHDT and FYEKMQ (reference sequence). CDR3 length equals 13 residues. The CDR3 region has the DNA TGTGCCAGCAGCGGCACGGGGGGGGCTGAAGCTTTCTTT. This translates into CASSGTGGAEAFF.

The genes are TRBV14 and TRBJ2-5; perhaps TRBD1 as D (6 bases). CDR1 is SGHDN, CDR2 FVKESK, per germline. V was trimmed by 1 base and J by 4 bases, leaving 13 bases between them. This CDR3 spans 15 amino acids. The CDR3 coding sequence is TGTGCCAGCAGCCAAGCCTTGGGCAGGGGAGAGACCCAGTACTTC. Protein product: CASSQALGRGETQYF.

This clone appeared once. The chain joins TRBV6-5 to TRBJ2-7, with D possibly TRBD1 on 5 matching bases. Germline CDR1 reads MNHEY; CDR2 reads SVGAGI. The CDR3 extends over 13 amino acids. The V and J ends lost 7 bases and 6 bases respectively, with 16 bases between them. The CDR3 coding sequence is TGTGCCAGCAAGGGGTTGGGGAACGGCGAGCAGTACTTC. Encoded protein: CASKGLGNGEQYF.

V usage is TRBV7-9 and J usage is TRBJ1-6; weak D call: TRBD1 (5 bases). Trimming shortened V by 5 bases and J by 7 bases, and 15 bases separated the two germline ends. CDR3 length equals 15 residues. Germline V CDR1 and CDR2: SEHNR, FQNEAQ (reference sequence). For the CDR3, the DNA is TGTGCCAGCAGCCGGGGGTCCGGTAGCAATTCACCCCTCCACTTT. Amino acid sequence: CASSRGSGSNSPLHF. Together with reference TRBV7-9 and TRBJ1-6, the CDR3 gives the full variable domain: DTGVSQNPRHKITKRGQNVTFRCDPISEHNRLYWYRQTLGQGPEFLTYFQNEAQLEKSRLLSDRFSAERPKGSFSTLEIQRTEQGDSAMYLCASSRGSGSNSPLHFGNGTRLTVT.